Presented here are 26 T cell receptor beta chains from one specimen sequenced in a study of T cell clonality in common variable immunodeficiency. Sequencing used immunoSEQ multiplex PCR; TCRdb keeps in-frame clones, though not all of them. Altogether 55,000 to 65,000 clones were found in the sample, and no singletons occur. Sequenced material: peripheral blood mononuclear cells. The origin of the receptors is a person aged 18 to 70 in good health.

Many counts were recorded for this clone. From the germline J gene comes the end of the CDR3, since the read stops 3 residues before it. The chain carries TRBV19 and TRBJ1-1; a weak D match, TRBD1 (5 bases). This CDR3 has 14 residues. Germline CDR1 LNHDA, CDR2 SQIVND (reference sequence). Trimming stripped 5 bases from V and 4 bases from J, with 14 bases between. The CDR3 DNA, read in part, is TGTGCCAGTAGTTCTCAGGGTCCTCTCACTGAA. It specifies CASSSQGPLTE. The CDR3 in its entirety is CASSSQGPLTEAFF.

This clone was seen ten or more times. The read stops 3 residues short of the end of the CDR3; the missing end is completed from the germline J gene. The V gene is TRBV2, the J gene TRBJ1-2; 8 nucleotides align to TRBD1. V trimming: 8 bases; J trimming: 4 bases; junction bases outside the gene matches: 12. The CDR3 is made up of 15 amino acids. CDR1 is SNHLY and CDR2 is FYNNEI in the germline V gene. CDR3 in amino acids: CASDGWTGRTYGYTF. Incomplete CDR3 DNA: TGTGCCAGCGACGGATGGACAGGGAGGACCTATGGC.

Concerning this clone itself: Read data end 3 residues before the CDR3 end; the end is taken from the germline J gene. The V gene is TRBV25-1, the J gene TRBJ1-1, with D perhaps TRBD1 (5 bases). The V and J ends lost 3 bases and 4 bases respectively, with 12 bases between them. The length of the CDR3 is 14 residues. CDR1 MGHDK and CDR2 SYGVNS come from the germline V gene. The CDR3 loop is CASSDSRVVTEAFF. CDR3 bases read: TGTGCCAGCAGTGACAGCAGGGTGGTCACTGAA.

This clone has at least ten counts. The read comes to an end 3 residues before the CDR3 does, leaving the germline J gene to fill in the end. This chain joins TRBV7-9 and TRBJ1-1; tentative D call: TRBD1 (6 bases). The CDR3 runs to 13 residues. The germline gives CDR1 SEHNR, CDR2 FQNEAQ (reference sequence). CDR3 bases read: TGTGCCAGCAGCTTAGATATCAGGGGAGGA. This translates into CASSLDIRGG. The complete CDR3 reads CASSLDIRGGAFF.

The table lists this clone with many counts. The read ends 3 residues before the CDR3 terminus; that terminus is restored from the germline J gene. The V call is TRBV5-1, the J call TRBJ1-1, with D possibly TRBD1 on 6 matching bases. The V end was cut by 3 bases, the J end by 2 bases, with 11 bases between. The length of the CDR3 is 14 residues. CDR1 is SGHRS, CDR2 YFSETQ, per germline. This CDR3 reads CASSSGQINTEAFF. The DNA read from the CDR3 is TGCGCCAGCAGCTCTGGACAGATCAACACTGAA. The full variable domain, rest sourced from reference TRBV5-1 and TRBJ1-1, is KAGVTQTPRYLIKTRGQQVTLSCSPISGHRSVSWYQQTPGQGLQFLFEYFSETQRNKGNFPGRFSGRQFSNSRSEMNVSTLELGDSALYLCASSSGQINTEAFFGQGTRLTVV.

This clone was recorded at least ten times. The read terminates 3 residues before the CDR3 end, so the remaining end is supplied by the germline J gene. The V call is TRBV18, the J call TRBJ1-1; D unresolved. The CDR3 has 16 residues. V was clipped by 2 bases and J by 3 bases, with 16 bases between them. Germline CDR1 reads KGHSH; CDR2 reads LQKENI. CDR3 DNA, as far as it was read: TGTGCCAGCTCACCAAATATCGGGTCCGGCGACACTGAA. Residues: CASSPNIGSGDTE. The full-length CDR3 reads as CASSPNIGSGDTEAFF.

This clone was counted many times. The read ends 3 residues early relative to the CDR3; the germline J gene fills the gap. The chain carries TRBV19 and TRBJ2-5; no clear D gene. The V gene's germline CDR1 is LNHDA and CDR2 SQIVND (reference sequence). V shed 5 bases and J shed 2 bases, with 6 bases lying between them. The CDR3 has 12 residues. The sequenced CDR3 bases are TGTGCCAGTAGTTCCCCGCAAGAGACC. It codes for CASSSPQET. The whole CDR3 reads CASSSPQETQYF. Variable domain in full (rest from reference TRBV19 and TRBJ2-5): DGGITQSPKYLFRKEGQNVTLSCEQNLNHDAMYWYRQDPGQGLRLIYYSQIVNDFQKGDIAEGYSVSREKKESFPLTVTSAQKNPTAFYLCASSSPQETQYFGPGTRLLVL.

This clone was detected many times. The observed sequence ends 3 residues before the CDR3 terminus, with the missing tail filled in from the germline J gene. The rearrangement joins TRBV10-1 to TRBJ2-1; TRBD2 is a possible D gene (6 bases). The CDR3 has 14 residues. Germline V gene sequence: CDR1 WNHNN, CDR2 SYGVQD (reference sequence). V was trimmed by 8 bases and J by 1 base, leaving 12 bases between them. The sequenced CDR3 bases are TGCGCCAGCTCTGGCGGGGCTTCCTACAATGAG. The encoded protein is CASSGGASYNE. The CDR3, in full, reads CASSGGASYNEQFF.

This clone was counted many times. The read stops 3 residues short of the end of the CDR3; the missing end is completed from the germline J gene. The chain employs TRBV30 and TRBJ2-2; 8 nucleotides agree with TRBD2. The length of the CDR3 is 13 residues. The V segment lost 7 bases and the J segment 7 bases; nucleotides outside the gene matches: 8. CDR1 and CDR2 from the germline V gene are GTSNPN and SVGIG (reference sequence). CDR3 loop: CASGTSSVGELFF. The CDR3 bases that were read are TGTGCCTCCGGGACTAGTTCCGTCGGGGAG.

This clone was counted only a few times. The read terminates 3 residues before the CDR3 end, so the remaining end is supplied by the germline J gene. The chain couples TRBV2 to TRBJ2-1; 13 positions agree with TRBD2. The V gene end was trimmed by 8 bases and the J gene end by 7 bases; junction bases not matched to a gene: 5. This CDR3 comprises 14 residues. Germline loops: CDR1 SNHLY, CDR2 FYNNEI. Here the CDR3 reads CASGRTSGRNEQFF. The part of the CDR3 DNA that was read is TGTGCCAGCGGAAGGACTAGCGGGAGAAATGAG.

This clone was seen at least ten times. CDR3 bases read: TGCGCCAGCAGTGGACAGAGAGCAGATACG. Translating gives CASSGQRADT. The entire CDR3 sequence reads CASSGQRADTQYF. The chain combines TRBV10-1 with TRBJ2-3; weak D call: TRBD1 (5 bases). From the germline J gene comes the end of the CDR3, since the read stops 3 residues before it. Germline values: CDR1 WNHNN, CDR2 SYGVQD (reference sequence). CDR3 size: 13 residues. V shed 4 bases and J shed 4 bases, with 9 bases lying between them.

This clone was seen many times. The observed sequence ends 3 residues before the CDR3 terminus, with the missing tail filled in from the germline J gene. This rearrangement joins TRBV19 to TRBJ2-2, with TRBD1 matching 10 bases. J was trimmed by 6 bases and V by 4 bases; bases with no gene match: 5. Germline V lookup: CDR1 LNHDA, CDR2 SQIVND (reference sequence). This CDR3 has 15 residues. The sequenced CDR3 bases are TGTGCCAGTAGTAGGCGGGACAGGGGATCCGGGGAG. Its protein is CASSRRDRGSGE. The full-length CDR3 reads as CASSRRDRGSGELFF.

This clone was found many times. The read ends 3 residues shy of where the CDR3 ends; the end is completed using the germline J gene. The chain joins TRBV7-9 to TRBJ2-5; possibly TRBD2 for D (5 bases). Between the trimmed V and J ends, which lost 1 base and 1 base, there was a span of 10 bases. CDR3 length: 15 residues. In germline, CDR1 is SEHNR, CDR2 FQNEAQ (reference sequence). The part of the CDR3 DNA that was read is TGTGCCAGCAGCTTAGGTAGCGCGGGCCAAGAGACC. It yields the protein CASSLGSAGQET. The full CDR3 protein is CASSLGSAGQETQYF. The variable domain in full, with the rest retrieved from reference TRBV7-9 and TRBJ2-5, is DTGVSQNPRHKITKRGQNVTFRCDPISEHNRLYWYRQTLGQGPEFLTYFQNEAQLEKSRLLSDRFSAERPKGSFSTLEIQRTEQGDSAMYLCASSLGSAGQETQYFGPGTRLLVL.

In this sample, this clone turned up a few times. The observed sequence ends 3 residues before the CDR3 terminus, with the missing tail filled in from the germline J gene. The V and J genes are TRBV5-6 and TRBJ2-3; D is possibly TRBD2 (5 bases). V lost 4 bases to trimming and J lost 6 bases, with 9 bases between them. Germline-derived CDR1 and CDR2 are SGHDT and YYEEEE. The CDR3 runs to 12 residues. The sequenced CDR3 bases are TGTGCCAGCAGCCTCGGCGGGGATACG. Its translation: CASSLGGDT. The CDR3 in its entirety is CASSLGGDTQYF.

This clone showed up many times. The read ends 3 residues shy of where the CDR3 ends; the end is completed using the germline J gene. V is TRBV19 and J is TRBJ2-7; D is possibly TRBD2 (6 bases). V gave up 3 bases and J gave up 0 bases, with 18 bases separating them. Germline CDR1 and CDR2: LNHDA and SQIVND (reference sequence). The CDR3 length is 17 residues. CDR3 bases read: TGTGCCAGTAGTATTTCCGGGGGAATCTTCAGCTCCTACGAG. It codes for CASSISGGIFSSYE. The whole CDR3 is CASSISGGIFSSYEQYF. Based on the CDR3 plus reference TRBV19 and TRBJ2-7, the full variable domain is DGGITQSPKYLFRKEGQNVTLSCEQNLNHDAMYWYRQDPGQGLRLIYYSQIVNDFQKGDIAEGYSVSREKKESFPLTVTSAQKNPTAFYLCASSISGGIFSSYEQYFGPGTRLTVT.

This clone was seen ten or more times. The sequence runs out 3 residues before the end of the CDR3; the remainder is reconstructed from the germline J gene. The chain is built from TRBV6-7 and TRBJ2-5, with 9 bases identical to TRBD2. Being an ORF, TRBV6-7 has a function that is uncertain. V was pared by 5 bases and J by 5 bases, with 9 bases of the junction left unmatched. CDR3 length equals 15 residues. The CDR3 region is CASSTLAGEKETQYF. CDR3 DNA (partial): TGTGCCAGCAGTACCTTAGCGGGAGAGAAGGAGACC.

This clone was seen ten or more times. The read halts 3 residues ahead of the CDR3 end, with the missing end drawn from the germline J gene. This chain links TRBV7-8 with TRBJ1-4; D is perhaps TRBD1 (5 bases). The length of the CDR3 is 13 residues. The V and J ends lost 8 bases and 6 bases respectively, with 13 bases between them. Germline loops: CDR1 SGHVS, CDR2 FQNEAQ. CDR3 protein: CASAGPGDEKLFF. Incomplete CDR3 DNA: TGTGCCAGCGCAGGGCCTGGGGATGAAAAA.

This clone was seen repeatedly, ten times or more. The read ends 3 residues early relative to the CDR3; the germline J gene fills the gap. The chain couples TRBV2 to TRBJ2-4; 16 bases are shared with TRBD2. The germline gives CDR1 SNHLY, CDR2 FYNNEI. V trimming: 6 bases; J trimming: 3 bases; junction bases outside the gene matches: 8. The CDR3 has 18 amino acids. This CDR3 reads CASSPGLAGGRGKNIQYF. The covered CDR3 bases are TGTGCCAGCAGCCCGGGACTAGCGGGAGGGCGTGGCAAAAACATT.

This clone was seen ten or more times. This CDR3 reads CASSLVGGIEQYF. Incomplete CDR3 DNA: TGTGCCAGCAGCTTGGTTGGGGGGATCGAG. The chain carries TRBV5-6 and TRBJ2-7; weak D call: TRBD2 (6 bases). The read gets to within 3 residues of the CDR3 end, and the germline J gene fills in the rest. This CDR3 is built from 13 residues. Trimming cost V 0 bases and J 6 bases, with 10 bases left between them. CDR1 and CDR2 from the germline V gene are SGHDT and YYEEEE.

This clone was detected many times. The read stops 3 residues short of the end of the CDR3; the missing end is completed from the germline J gene. The J gene is TRBJ2-1, the V gene TRBV5-1; 11 nucleotides line up with TRBD2. The CDR3 totals 15 residues. Germline-derived CDR1 and CDR2 are SGHRS and YFSETQ. Trimming removed 5 bases from V and 5 bases from J; junction bases left unmatched: 6. CDR3 residues: CASRPTSGGNNEQFF. The DNA read from the CDR3 is TGCGCCAGCAGACCCACTAGCGGGGGAAACAATGAG.

This clone has at least ten counts. The read gets to within 3 residues of the CDR3 end, and the germline J gene fills in the rest. The chain is built from TRBV18 and TRBJ2-1; 7 bases map to TRBD1. Trimming at V came to 4 bases and at J to 1 base, leaving 4 bases not matched to a gene. From germline, CDR1 is KGHSH and CDR2 LQKENI. The CDR3 consists of 15 residues. The covered CDR3 bases are TGTGCCAGCTCACTGACAGGGATTTCCTACAATGAG. Its protein is CASSLTGISYNE. The CDR3, in full, reads CASSLTGISYNEQFF. Together with reference TRBV18 and TRBJ2-1, the CDR3 gives the full variable domain: NAGVMQNPRHLVRRRGQEARLRCSPMKGHSHVYWYRQLPEEGLKFMVYLQKENIIDESGMPKERFSAEFPKEGPSILRIQQVVRGDSAAYFCASSLTGISYNEQFFGPGTRLTVL.

This clone showed up many times. The observed sequence ends 3 residues before the CDR3 terminus, with the missing tail filled in from the germline J gene. The chain is built from TRBV5-4 and TRBJ2-1, with D maybe TRBD1 (6 bases). Germline V gives CDR1 SGHNT, CDR2 YYREEE (reference sequence). The CDR3 length is 15 residues. Trimming shortened V by 0 bases and J by 8 bases, and 15 bases separated the two germline ends. The DNA read from the CDR3 is TGTGCCAGCAGCTTGGCCTCCCAGGGGATGGATGAG. Translating gives CASSLASQGMDE. The complete CDR3 protein is CASSLASQGMDEQFF.

This clone came up many times. Read coverage stops 3 residues before the CDR3 terminus; the germline J gene supplies the remainder. This rearrangement joins TRBV5-5 to TRBJ2-7, with 7 bases aligning to TRBD1. Unmatched junction bases numbered 5, after V lost 2 bases and J lost 3 bases. CDR1 and CDR2 from the germline V gene are SGHKS and YYEKEE (reference sequence). The CDR3 runs to 14 residues. CDR3: CASSFHRGGYEQYF. The CDR3 bases that were read are TGTGCCAGCAGCTTCCACAGGGGTGGCTACGAG.

This clone has a count of ten or more. The CDR3 end falls 3 residues outside the read, so it is completed with the germline J gene. V usage is TRBV7-9 and J usage is TRBJ2-7; tentatively, D is TRBD1 (6 bases). CDR3 size: 14 residues. V gave up 1 base and J gave up 2 bases, with 9 bases separating them. CDR1 and CDR2 from the germline V gene are SEHNR and FQNEAQ (reference sequence). CDR3 residues: CASSLGTATYEQYF. The sequenced part of the CDR3 DNA is TGTGCCAGCAGCTTAGGGACAGCCACCTACGAG.

This clone was recorded many times. The DNA ends 3 residues before the CDR3 does, and the rest of the CDR3 is filled in from the germline J gene. The chain links TRBV5-5 to TRBJ1-1; the D is unclear. Trimming removed 4 bases at V and 2 bases at J, with 12 bases between. This CDR3 contains 14 residues. The germline V gene encodes CDR1 SGHKS and CDR2 YYEKEE (reference sequence). CDR3 amino acids: CASSPKTGNTEAFF. The CDR3 bases that were read are TGTGCCAGCAGCCCGAAGACTGGAAACACTGAA. The full variable domain, completed using reference TRBV5-5 and TRBJ1-1, is DAGVTQSPTHLIKTRGQQVTLRCSPISGHKSVSWYQQVLGQGPQFIFQYYEKEERGRGNFPDRFSARQFPNYSSELNVNALLLGDSALYLCASSPKTGNTEAFFGQGTRLTVV.

This clone has at least ten counts. The CDR3 goes on 3 residues after the read ends, and that part is filled in from the germline J gene. This chain links TRBV19 with TRBJ1-4; 8 nucleotides agree with TRBD1. V was clipped by 10 bases and J by 9 bases; unmatched bases: 10. CDR1 and CDR2 (germline): LNHDA, SQIVND (reference sequence). This CDR3 comprises 13 residues. This chain's CDR3 is CATVDREAQKLFF. The CDR3 bases that were read are TGTGCCACAGTGGACAGGGAGGCTCAAAAA. The full variable domain, with the rest looked up from reference TRBV19 and TRBJ1-4, is DGGITQSPKYLFRKEGQNVTLSCEQNLNHDAMYWYRQDPGQGLRLIYYSQIVNDFQKGDIAEGYSVSREKKESFPLTVTSAQKNPTAFYLCATVDREAQKLFFGSGTQLSVL.